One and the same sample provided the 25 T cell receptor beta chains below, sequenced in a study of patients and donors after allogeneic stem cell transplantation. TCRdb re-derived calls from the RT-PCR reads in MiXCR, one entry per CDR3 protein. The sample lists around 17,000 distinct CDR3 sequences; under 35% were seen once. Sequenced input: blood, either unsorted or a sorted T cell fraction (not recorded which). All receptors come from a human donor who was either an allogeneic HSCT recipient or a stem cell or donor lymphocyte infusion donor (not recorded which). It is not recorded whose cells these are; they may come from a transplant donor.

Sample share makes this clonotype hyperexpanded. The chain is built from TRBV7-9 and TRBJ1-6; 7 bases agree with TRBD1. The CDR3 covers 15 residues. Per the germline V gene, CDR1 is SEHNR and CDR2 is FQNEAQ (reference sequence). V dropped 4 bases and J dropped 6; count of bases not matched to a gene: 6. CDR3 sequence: CASSSQGEGNSPLHF. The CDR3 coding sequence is TGTGCCAGCAGCTCCCAGGGGGAGGGTAATTCACCCCTCCACTTT.

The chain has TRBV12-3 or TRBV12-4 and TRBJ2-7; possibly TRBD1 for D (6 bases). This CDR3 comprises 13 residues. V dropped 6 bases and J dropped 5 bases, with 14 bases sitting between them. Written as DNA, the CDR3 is TGTGCCAGCAGGACGACAGGTCGCAACGAGCAGTACTTC. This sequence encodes CASRTTGRNEQYF.

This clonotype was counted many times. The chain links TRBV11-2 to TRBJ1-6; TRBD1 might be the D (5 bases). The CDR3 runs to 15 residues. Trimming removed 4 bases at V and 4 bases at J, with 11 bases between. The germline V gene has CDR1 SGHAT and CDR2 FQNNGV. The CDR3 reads CASSSSQGYNSPLHF. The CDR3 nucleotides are TGTGCCAGCAGCTCGTCGCAGGGATATAATTCACCCCTCCACTTT.

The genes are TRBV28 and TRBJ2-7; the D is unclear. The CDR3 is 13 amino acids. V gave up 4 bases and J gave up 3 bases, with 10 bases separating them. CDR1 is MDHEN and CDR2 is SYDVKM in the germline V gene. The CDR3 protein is CASSSSGNYEQYF. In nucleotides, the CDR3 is TGTGCCAGCAGTTCCTCGGGCAACTACGAGCAGTACTTC. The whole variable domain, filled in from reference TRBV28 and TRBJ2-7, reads DVKVTQSSRYLVKRTGEKVFLECVQDMDHENMFWYRQDPGLGLRLIYFSYDVKMKEKGDIPEGYSVSREKKERFSLILESASTNQTSMYLCASSSSGNYEQYFGPGTRLTVT.

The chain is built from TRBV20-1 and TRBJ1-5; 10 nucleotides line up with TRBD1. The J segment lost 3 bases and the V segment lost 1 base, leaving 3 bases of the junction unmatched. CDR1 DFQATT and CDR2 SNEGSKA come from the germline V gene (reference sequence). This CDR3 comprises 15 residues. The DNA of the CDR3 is TGCAGTGCTAGAGGGGGGACAGGGGCCAATCAGCCCCAGCATTTT. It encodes CSARGGTGANQPQHF.

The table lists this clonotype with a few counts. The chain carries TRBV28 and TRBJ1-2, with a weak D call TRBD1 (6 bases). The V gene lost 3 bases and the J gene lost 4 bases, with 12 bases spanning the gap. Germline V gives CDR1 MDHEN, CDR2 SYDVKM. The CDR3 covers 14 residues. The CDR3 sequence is CASSFLGQSYGYTF. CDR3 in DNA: TGTGCCAGCAGTTTCCTAGGACAGAGCTATGGCTACACCTTC.

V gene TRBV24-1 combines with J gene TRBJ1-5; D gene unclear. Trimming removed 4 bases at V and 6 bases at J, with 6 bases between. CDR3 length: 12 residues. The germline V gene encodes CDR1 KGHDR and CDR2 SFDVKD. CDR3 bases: TGTGCCACCAGTGACAGGAGTCAGCCCCAGCATTTT. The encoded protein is CATSDRSQPQHF.

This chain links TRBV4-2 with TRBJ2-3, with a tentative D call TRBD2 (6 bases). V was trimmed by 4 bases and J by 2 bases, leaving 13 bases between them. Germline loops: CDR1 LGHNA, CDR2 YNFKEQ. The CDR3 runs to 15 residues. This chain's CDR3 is CASSRELAFTDTQYF. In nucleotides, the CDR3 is TGTGCCAGCAGCCGAGAACTAGCTTTCACAGATACGCAGTATTTT.

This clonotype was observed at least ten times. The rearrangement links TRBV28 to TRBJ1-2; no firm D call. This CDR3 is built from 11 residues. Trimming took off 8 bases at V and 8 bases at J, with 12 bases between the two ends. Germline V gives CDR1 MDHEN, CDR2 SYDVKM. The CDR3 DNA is TGTGCCAGCGGGAGGCGAGAGGGCTACACCTTC. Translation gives CASGRREGYTF.

The CDR3 is CASINNYRGLFGYTF. The CDR3 nucleotides read TGTGCCAGCATCAACAATTACAGGGGGCTGTTTGGCTACACCTTC. V gene TRBV6-2 or TRBV6-3 combines with J gene TRBJ1-2, with 9 bases that match TRBD1. V lost 7 bases, J lost 7 bases, and 13 bases stayed unmatched. This CDR3 is 15 amino acids long. Germline V gene data show CDR1 as MNHEY and CDR2 as SVGEGT.

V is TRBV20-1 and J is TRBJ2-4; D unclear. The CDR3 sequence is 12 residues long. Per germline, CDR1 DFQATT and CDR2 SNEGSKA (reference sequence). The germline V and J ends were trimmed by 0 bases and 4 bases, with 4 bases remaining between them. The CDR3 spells CSAREAKNIQYF. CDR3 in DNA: TGCAGTGCTAGAGAGGCAAAAAACATTCAGTACTTC.

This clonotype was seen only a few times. CDR3 sequence reads: CATSDWKDEQYF. DNA of the CDR3: TGTGCCACCAGTGATTGGAAGGACGAGCAGTACTTC. The chain is built from TRBV24-1 and TRBJ2-7, with D uncertain. The CDR3 runs 12 residues. Trimming took 2 bases from V and 5 from J, leaving 6 bases between them. Germline V CDR1 and CDR2: KGHDR, SFDVKD.

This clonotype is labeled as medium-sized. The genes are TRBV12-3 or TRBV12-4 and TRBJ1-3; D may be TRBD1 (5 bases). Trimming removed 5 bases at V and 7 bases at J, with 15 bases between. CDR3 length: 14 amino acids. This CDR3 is CASSRDLVGNTIYF. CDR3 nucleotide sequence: TGTGCCAGCAGTCGGGACCTAGTAGGGAACACCATATATTTT.

The CDR3 protein is CASSETGMNTEAFF. CDR3 bases: TGTGCCAGCAGCGAGACAGGGATGAACACTGAAGCTTTCTTT. The V call is TRBV25-1, the J call TRBJ1-1, with 7 bases lining up with TRBD1. With V trimmed by 6 bases and J by 0 bases, 4 bases remained unmatched. Germline-derived CDR1 and CDR2 are MGHDK and SYGVNS. This CDR3 has 14 amino acids.

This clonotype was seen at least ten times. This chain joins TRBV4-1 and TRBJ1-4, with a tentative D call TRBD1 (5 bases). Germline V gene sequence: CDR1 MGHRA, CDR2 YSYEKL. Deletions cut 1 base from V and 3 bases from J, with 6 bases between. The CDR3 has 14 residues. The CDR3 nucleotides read TGCGCCAGCAGCCAAGTGACAGCTAATGAAAAACTGTTTTTT. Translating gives CASSQVTANEKLFF.

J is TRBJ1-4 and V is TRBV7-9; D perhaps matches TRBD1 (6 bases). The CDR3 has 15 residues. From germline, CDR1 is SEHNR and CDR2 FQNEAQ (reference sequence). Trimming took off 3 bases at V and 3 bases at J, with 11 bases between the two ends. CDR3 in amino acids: CASSFRGAANEKLFF. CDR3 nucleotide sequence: TGTGCCAGCAGCTTCAGGGGCGCAGCTAATGAAAAACTGTTTTTT.

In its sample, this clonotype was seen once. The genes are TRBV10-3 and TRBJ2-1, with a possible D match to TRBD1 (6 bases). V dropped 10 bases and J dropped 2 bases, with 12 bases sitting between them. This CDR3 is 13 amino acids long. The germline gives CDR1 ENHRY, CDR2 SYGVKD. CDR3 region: CATTGPAYNEQFF. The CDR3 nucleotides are TGTGCCACCACAGGGCCGGCCTACAATGAGCAGTTCTTC.

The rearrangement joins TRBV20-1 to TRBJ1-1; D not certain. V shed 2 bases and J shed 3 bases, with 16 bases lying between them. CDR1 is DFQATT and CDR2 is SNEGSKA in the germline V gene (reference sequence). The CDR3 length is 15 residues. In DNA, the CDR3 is TGCAGTGCTAGAACCGGCGCACTAGAGGACACTGAAGCTTTCTTT. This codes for CSARTGALEDTEAFF.

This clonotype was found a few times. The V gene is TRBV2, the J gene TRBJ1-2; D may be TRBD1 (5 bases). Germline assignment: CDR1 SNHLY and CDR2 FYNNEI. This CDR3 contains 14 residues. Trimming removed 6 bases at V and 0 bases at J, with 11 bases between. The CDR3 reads CASSRDRTNYGYTF. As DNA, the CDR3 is TGTGCCAGCAGCAGGGACCGAACTAACTATGGCTACACCTTC.

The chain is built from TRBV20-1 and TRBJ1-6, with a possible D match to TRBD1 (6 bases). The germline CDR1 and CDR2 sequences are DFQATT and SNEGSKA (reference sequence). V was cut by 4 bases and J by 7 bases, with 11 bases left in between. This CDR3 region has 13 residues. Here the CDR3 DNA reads TGCAGTGCTAAGGGGGGTTTAAATTCACCCCTCCACTTT. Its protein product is CSAKGGLNSPLHF.

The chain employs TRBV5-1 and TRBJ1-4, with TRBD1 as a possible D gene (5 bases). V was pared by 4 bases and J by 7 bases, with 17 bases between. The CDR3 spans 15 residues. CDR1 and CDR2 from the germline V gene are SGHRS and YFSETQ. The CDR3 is CASSRGTAGVEKLFF. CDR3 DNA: TGCGCCAGCAGCCGCGGGACGGCGGGGGTTGAAAAACTGTTTTTT. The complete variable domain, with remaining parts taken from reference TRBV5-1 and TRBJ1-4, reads KAGVTQTPRYLIKTRGQQVTLSCSPISGHRSVSWYQQTPGQGLQFLFEYFSETQRNKGNFPGRFSGRQFSNSRSEMNVSTLELGDSALYLCASSRGTAGVEKLFFGSGTQLSVL.

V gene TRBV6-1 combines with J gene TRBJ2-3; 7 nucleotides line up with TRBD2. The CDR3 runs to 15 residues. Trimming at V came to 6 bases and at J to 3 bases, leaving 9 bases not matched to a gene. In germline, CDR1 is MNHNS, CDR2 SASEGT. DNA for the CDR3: TGTGCCAGCAGGCATCGGTGGGGAGGGACAGATACGCAGTATTTT. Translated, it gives CASRHRWGGTDTQYF.

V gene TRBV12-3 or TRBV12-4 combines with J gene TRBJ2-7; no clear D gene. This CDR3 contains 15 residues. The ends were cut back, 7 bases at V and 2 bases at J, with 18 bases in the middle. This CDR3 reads CASTLDPSLAYEQYF. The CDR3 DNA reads TGTGCCAGCACCCTGGACCCATCCCTCGCCTACGAGCAGTACTTC.

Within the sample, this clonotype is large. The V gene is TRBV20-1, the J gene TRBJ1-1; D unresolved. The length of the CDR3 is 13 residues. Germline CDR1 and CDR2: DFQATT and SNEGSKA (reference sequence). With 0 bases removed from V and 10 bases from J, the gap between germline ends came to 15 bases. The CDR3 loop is CSARDPTLSPAFF. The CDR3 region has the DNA TGCAGTGCTAGAGATCCGACCCTATCGCCAGCTTTCTTT.

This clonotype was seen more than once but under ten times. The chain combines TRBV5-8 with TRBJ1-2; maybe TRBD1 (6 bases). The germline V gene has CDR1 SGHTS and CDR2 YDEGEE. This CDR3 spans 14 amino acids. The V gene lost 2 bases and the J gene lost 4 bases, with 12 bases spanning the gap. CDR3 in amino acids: CASSFYRDIYGYTF. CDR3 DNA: TGTGCCAGCAGCTTTTACCGGGACATCTATGGCTACACCTTC.